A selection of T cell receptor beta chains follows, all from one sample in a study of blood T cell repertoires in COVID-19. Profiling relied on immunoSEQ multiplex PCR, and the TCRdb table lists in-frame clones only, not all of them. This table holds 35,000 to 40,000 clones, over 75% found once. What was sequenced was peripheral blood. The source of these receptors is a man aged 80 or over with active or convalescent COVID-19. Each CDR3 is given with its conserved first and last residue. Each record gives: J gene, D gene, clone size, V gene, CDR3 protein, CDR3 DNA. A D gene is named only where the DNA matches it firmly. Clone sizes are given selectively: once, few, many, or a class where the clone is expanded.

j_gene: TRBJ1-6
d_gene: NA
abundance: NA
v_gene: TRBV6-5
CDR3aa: CASSYDSSYNSPLHF
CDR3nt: TGTGCCAGCAGTTACGACAGCTCCTATAATTCACCCCTCCACTTT

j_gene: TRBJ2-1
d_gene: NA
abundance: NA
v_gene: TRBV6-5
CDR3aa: CASKTGQGSYNEQFF
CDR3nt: TGTGCCAGCAAGACGGGACAAGGCTCCTACAATGAGCAGTTCTTC

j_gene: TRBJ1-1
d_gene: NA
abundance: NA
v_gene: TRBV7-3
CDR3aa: CASSSQGPQGYMNTEAFF
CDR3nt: TGTGCCAGCAGCTCCCAGGGGCCCCAAGGATACATGAACACTGAAGCTTTCTTT

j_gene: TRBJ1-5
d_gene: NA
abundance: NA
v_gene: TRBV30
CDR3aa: CAVGVGGNQPQHF
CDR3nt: TGTGCCGTCGGGGTCGGCGGCAATCAGCCCCAGCATTTT

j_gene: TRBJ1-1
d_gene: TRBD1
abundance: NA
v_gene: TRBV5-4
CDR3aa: CASSLARTGYAFF
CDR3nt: TGTGCCAGCAGCTTGGCCCGGACAGGGTACGCTTTCTTT

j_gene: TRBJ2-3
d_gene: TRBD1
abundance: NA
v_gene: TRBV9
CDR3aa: CASSVLDRLGTDTQYF
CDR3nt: TGTGCCAGCAGCGTACTGGACAGGCTTGGCACAGATACGCAGTATTTT

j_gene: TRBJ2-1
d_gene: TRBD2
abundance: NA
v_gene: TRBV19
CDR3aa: CASSIRRELYNEQFF
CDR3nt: TGTGCCAGTAGTATCAGGCGGGAGTTATACAATGAGCAGTTCTTC

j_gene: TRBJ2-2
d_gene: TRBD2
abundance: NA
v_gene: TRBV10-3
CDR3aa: CAISVGLPNTGELFF
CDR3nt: TGTGCCATCAGTGTGGGACTACCCAACACCGGGGAGCTGTTTTTT

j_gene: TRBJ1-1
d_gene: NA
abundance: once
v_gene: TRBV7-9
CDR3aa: CASSLVADTEAFF
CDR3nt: TGTGCCAGCAGCTTAGTAGCGGACACTGAAGCTTTCTTT

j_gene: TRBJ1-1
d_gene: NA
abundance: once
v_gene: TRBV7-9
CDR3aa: CASSSGQFEAFF
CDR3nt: TGTGCCAGCAGCTCCGGACAGTTTGAAGCTTTCTTT

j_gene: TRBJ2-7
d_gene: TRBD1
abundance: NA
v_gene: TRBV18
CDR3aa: CASSVDRDSYEQYF
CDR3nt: TGTGCCAGCTCAGTAGACAGGGACTCCTACGAGCAGTACTTC

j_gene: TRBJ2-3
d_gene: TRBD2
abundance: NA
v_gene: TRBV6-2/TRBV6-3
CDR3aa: CASSLLAGGQDTQYF
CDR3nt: TGTGCCAGCAGCTTACTAGCGGGAGGCCAAGATACGCAGTATTTT

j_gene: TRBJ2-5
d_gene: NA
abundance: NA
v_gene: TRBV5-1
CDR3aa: CASSLEVASQETQYF
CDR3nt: TGCGCCAGCAGCTTGGAAGTGGCCTCTCAAGAGACCCAGTACTTC

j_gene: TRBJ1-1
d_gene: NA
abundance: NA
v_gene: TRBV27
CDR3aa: CASRDSPSIGEAFF
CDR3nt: TGTGCCAGCAGGGACAGCCCGTCCATTGGCGAAGCTTTCTTT

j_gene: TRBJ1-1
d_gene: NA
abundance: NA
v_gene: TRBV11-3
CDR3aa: CASSLGVGRTGRDTEAFF
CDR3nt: TGTGCCAGCAGCTTAGGGGTAGGGCGTACAGGGCGTGACACTGAAGCTTTCTTT

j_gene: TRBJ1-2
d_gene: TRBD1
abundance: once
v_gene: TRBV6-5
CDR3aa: CASRLDRGYGYTF
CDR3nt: TGTGCCAGCAGGCTGGACAGGGGCTATGGCTACACCTTC

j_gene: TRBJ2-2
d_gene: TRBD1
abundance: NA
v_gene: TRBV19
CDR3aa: CASSTRQGAQTGELFF
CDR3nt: TGTGCCAGTAGTACAAGACAGGGGGCGCAAACCGGGGAGCTGTTTTTT